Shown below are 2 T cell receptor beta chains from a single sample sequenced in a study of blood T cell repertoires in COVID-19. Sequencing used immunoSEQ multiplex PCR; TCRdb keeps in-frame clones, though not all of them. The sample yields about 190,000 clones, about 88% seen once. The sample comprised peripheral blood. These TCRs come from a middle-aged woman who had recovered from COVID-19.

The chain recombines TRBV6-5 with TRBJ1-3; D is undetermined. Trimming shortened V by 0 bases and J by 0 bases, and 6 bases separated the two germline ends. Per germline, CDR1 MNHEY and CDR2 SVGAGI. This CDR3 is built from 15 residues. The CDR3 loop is CASSYSFRSGNTIYF. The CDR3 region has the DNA TGTGCCAGCAGTTACTCGTTTCGCTCTGGAAACACCATATATTTT.

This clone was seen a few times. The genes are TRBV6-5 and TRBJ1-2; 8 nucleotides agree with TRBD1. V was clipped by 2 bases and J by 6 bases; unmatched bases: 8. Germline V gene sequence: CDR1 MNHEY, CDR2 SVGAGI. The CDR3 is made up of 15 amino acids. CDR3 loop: CASSYPGQGANGYTF. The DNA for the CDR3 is TGTGCCAGCAGTTACCCGGGTCAGGGGGCTAATGGCTACACCTTC.